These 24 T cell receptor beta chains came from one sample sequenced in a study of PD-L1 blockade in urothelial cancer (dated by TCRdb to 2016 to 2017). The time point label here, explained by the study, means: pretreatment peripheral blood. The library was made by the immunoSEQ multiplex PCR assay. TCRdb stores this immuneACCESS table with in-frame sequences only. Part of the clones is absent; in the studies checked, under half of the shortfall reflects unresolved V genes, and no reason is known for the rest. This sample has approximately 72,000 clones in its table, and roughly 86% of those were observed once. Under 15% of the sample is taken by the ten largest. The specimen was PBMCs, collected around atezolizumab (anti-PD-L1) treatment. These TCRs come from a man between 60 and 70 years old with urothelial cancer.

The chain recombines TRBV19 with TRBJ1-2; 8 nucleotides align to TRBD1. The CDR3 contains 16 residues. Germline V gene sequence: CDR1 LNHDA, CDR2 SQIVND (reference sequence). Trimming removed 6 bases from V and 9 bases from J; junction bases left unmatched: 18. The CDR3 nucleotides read TGTGCCAGTAGGGGGCCCGGGAGACAGGGGCGTATGAGCTACACCTTC. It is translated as CASRGPGRQGRMSYTF.

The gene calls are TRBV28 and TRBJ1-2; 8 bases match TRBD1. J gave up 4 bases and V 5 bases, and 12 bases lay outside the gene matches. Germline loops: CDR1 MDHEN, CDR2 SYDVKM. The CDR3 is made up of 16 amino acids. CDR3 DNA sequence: TGTGCCAGCAGTCTCAACCCGGGACAGGCGCCCTATGGCTACACCTTC. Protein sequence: CASSLNPGQAPYGYTF.

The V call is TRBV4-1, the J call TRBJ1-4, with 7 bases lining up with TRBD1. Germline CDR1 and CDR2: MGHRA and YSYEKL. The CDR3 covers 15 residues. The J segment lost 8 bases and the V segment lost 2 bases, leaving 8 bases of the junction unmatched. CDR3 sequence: CASSQTRQGREKLFF. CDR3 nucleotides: TGCGCCAGCAGCCAAACTCGACAGGGTCGGGAAAAACTGTTTTTT.

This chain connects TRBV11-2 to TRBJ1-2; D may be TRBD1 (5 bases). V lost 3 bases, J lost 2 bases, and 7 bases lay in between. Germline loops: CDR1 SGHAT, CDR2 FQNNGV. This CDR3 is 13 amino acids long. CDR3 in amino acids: CASSFSGNYGYTF. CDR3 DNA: TGTGCCAGCAGCTTTTCAGGGAACTATGGCTACACCTTC.

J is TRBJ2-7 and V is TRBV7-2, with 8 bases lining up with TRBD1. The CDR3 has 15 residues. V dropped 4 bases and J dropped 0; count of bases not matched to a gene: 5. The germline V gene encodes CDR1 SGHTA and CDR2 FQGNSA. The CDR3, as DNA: TGTGCCAGCAGCTCTGGACAGGGTATCTCCTACGAGCAGTACTTC. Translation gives CASSSGQGISYEQYF.

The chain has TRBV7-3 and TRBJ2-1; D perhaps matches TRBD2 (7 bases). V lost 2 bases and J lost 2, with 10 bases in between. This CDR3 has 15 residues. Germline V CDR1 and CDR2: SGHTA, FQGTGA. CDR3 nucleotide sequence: TGTGCCAGCAGCTTAGACGGGGGGCCCTACAATGAGCAGTTCTTC. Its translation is CASSLDGGPYNEQFF.

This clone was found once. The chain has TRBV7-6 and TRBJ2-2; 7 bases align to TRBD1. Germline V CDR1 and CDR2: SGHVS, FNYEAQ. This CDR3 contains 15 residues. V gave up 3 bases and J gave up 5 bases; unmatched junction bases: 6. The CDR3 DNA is TGTGCCAGCAGCTTTGGGACAGTGGTGACCGGGGAGCTGTTTTTT. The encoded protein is CASSFGTVVTGELFF.

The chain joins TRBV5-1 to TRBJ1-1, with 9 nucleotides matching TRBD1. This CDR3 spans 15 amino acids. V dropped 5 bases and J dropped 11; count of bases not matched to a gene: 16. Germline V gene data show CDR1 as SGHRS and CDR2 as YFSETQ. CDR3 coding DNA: TGCGCCAGCAGGGGCCCCGGTATCAACAGGGGGCGTGCTTTCTTT. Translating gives CASRGPGINRGRAFF. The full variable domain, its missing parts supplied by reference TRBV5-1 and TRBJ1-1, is KAGVTQTPRYLIKTRGQQVTLSCSPISGHRSVSWYQQTPGQGLQFLFEYFSETQRNKGNFPGRFSGRQFSNSRSEMNVSTLELGDSALYLCASRGPGINRGRAFFGQGTRLTVV.

CDR3 in amino acids: CASSRSGTETQYF. The CDR3 nucleotides are TGTGCCAGCAGTCGCAGCGGGACAGAGACCCAGTACTTC. The chain recombines TRBV7-9 with TRBJ2-5, with 7 positions matching TRBD2. CDR1 and CDR2 from the germline V gene are SEHNR and FQNEAQ (reference sequence). CDR3 length: 13 amino acids. Trimming removed 6 bases from V and 4 bases from J; junction bases left unmatched: 5.

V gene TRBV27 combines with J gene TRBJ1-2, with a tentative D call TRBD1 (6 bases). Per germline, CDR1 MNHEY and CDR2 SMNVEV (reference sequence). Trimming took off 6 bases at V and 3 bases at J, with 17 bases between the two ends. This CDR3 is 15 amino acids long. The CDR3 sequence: CASSRDFGGHYGYTF. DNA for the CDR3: TGTGCCAGCAGCCGAGATTTTGGGGGCCACTATGGCTACACCTTC.

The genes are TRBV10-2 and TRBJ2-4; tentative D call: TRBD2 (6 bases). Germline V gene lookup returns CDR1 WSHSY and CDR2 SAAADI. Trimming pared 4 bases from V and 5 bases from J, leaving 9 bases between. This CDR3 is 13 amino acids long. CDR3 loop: CASSVAGQNIQYF. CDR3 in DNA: TGCGCCAGCAGTGTTGCGGGACAAAACATTCAGTACTTC.

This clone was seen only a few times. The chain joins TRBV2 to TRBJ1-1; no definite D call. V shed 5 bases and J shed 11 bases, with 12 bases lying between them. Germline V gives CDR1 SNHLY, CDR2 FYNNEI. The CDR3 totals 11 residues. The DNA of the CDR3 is TGTGCCAGCAGTCGGTCCCAGGCGGCTTTCTTT. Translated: CASSRSQAAFF. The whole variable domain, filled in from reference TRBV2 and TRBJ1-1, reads EPEVTQTPSHQVTQMGQEVILRCVPISNHLYFYWYRQILGQKVEFLVSFYNNEISEKSEIFDDQFSVERPDGSNFTLKIRSTKLEDSAMYFCASSRSQAAFFGQGTRLTVV.

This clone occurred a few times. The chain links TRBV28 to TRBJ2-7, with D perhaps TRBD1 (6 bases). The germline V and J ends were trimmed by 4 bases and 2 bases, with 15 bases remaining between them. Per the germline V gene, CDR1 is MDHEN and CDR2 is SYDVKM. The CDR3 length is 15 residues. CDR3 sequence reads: CASSSFDRRAYEQYF. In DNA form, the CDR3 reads TGTGCCAGCAGTTCCTTTGACAGGAGAGCCTACGAGCAGTACTTC.

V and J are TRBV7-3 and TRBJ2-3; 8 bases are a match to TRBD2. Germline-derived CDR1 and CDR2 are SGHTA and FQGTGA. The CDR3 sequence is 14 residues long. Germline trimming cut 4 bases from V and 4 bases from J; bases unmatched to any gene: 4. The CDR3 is CASSSGGVADTQYF. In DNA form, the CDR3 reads TGTGCCAGCAGCTCCGGGGGGGTAGCAGATACGCAGTATTTT.

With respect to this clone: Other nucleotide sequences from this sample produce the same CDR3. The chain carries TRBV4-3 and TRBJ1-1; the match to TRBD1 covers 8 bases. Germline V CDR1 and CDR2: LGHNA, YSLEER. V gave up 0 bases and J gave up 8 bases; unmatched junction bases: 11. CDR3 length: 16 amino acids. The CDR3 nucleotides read TGCGCCAGCAGCCAAGAGATGTGGGCAGCAGGGGGCGAAGCTTTCTTT. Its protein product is CASSQEMWAAGGEAFF.

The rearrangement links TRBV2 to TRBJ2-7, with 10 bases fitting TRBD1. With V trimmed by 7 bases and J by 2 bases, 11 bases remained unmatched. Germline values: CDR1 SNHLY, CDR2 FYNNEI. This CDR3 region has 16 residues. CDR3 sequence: CASNHPGTGAAYEQYF. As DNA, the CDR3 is TGTGCCAGCAACCACCCCGGGACAGGGGCGGCCTACGAGCAGTACTTC.

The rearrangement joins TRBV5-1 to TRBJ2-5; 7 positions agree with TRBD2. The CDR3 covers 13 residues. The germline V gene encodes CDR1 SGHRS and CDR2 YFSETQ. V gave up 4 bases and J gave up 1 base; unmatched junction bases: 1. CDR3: CASSGGVQETQYF. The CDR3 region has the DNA TGCGCCAGCAGCGGGGGGGTCCAAGAGACCCAGTACTTC.

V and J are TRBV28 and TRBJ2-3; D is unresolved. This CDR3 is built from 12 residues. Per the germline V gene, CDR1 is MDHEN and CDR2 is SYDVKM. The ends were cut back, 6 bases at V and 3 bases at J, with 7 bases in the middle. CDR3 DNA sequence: TGTGCCAGCAGATCCGGGACAGATACGCAGTATTTT. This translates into CASRSGTDTQYF.

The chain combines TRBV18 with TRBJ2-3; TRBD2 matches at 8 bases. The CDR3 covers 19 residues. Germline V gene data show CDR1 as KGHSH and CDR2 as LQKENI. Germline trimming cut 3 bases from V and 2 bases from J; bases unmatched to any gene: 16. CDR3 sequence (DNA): TGTGCCAGCTCACCCAGCGGGGGAGCAAACACAGCAAACACAGATACGCAGTATTTT. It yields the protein CASSPSGGANTANTDTQYF.

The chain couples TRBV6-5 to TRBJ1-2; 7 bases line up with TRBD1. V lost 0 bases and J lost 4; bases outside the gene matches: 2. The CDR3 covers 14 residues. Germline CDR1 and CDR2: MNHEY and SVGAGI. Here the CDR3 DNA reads TGTGCCAGCAGTTACTCCCGGACAGGCTATGGCTACACCTTC. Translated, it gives CASSYSRTGYGYTF.

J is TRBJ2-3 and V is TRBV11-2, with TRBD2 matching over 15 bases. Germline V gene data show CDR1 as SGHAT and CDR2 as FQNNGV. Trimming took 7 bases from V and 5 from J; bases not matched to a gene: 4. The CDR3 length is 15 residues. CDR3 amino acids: CASIKGLAGGDTQYF. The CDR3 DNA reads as TGTGCCAGCATCAAGGGACTAGCGGGGGGAGATACGCAGTATTTT.

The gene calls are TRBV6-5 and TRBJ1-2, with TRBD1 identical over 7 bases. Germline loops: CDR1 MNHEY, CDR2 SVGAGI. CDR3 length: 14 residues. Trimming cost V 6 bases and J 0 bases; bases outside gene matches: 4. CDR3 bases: TGTGCCAGCAGACCAAGGGGGCCTAACTATGGCTACACCTTC. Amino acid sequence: CASRPRGPNYGYTF.

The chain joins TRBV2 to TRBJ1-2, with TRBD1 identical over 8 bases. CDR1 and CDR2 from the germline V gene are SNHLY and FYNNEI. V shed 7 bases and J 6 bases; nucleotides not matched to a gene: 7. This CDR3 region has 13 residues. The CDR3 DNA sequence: TGTGCCAGCATCCGGTGGACAGGGAATGGCTACACCTTC. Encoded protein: CASIRWTGNGYTF.

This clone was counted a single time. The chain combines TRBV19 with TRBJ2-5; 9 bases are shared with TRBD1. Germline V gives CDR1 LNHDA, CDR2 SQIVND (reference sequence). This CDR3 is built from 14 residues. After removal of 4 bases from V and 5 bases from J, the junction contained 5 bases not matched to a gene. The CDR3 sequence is CASSTQGAGETQYF. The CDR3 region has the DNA TGTGCCAGTAGTACACAGGGGGCTGGGGAGACCCAGTACTTC.